The entry that follows covers one T cell receptor beta chain sequence. Its antigen is still unknown. TCRdb's table, derived via immunoSEQ multiplex PCR, lists solely in-frame clones and lacks some. This table holds about 95,000 clones, more than 85% found once. CDR1 is MDHEN, CDR2 SYDVKM, per germline. V lost 6 bases and J lost 3; bases outside the gene matches: 14. This CDR3 is 16 amino acids long. This specimen belongs to a study of OX40 agonist ivuxolimab in advanced cancers. Overall study: Patients undergoing dose escalation presented with hepatocellular carcinoma, melanoma, renal cell or head and neck cancer.

Cycle 7 day 1, cycle 4 day 1, and baseline were the timepoints at which blood was sampled. The study, taken as a whole, reports: There was clonal expansion of CD4+ and CD8+ blood T cells by week 6 at 0.1 to 3.0 mg/kg.

The source of this sequence is an adult with an advanced solid tumor such as melanoma, head and neck, liver or kidney cancer. The chain joins TRBV28 to TRBJ2-7, with 7 bases that match TRBD1. This sample comprised CD4+ or CD8+ T cells sorted from blood, obtained in a trial of the OX40 agonist ivuxolimab. CDR3 region: CASRYPEAGGLYEQYF. The CDR3 region has the DNA TGTGCCAGCAGATATCCGGAGGCAGGGGGTCTCTACGAGCAGTACTTC.